The present T cell receptor beta chain was sequenced within a study of blood T cell repertoires in COVID-19. Study background: Donors in the United States, Italy and Spain gave samples during acute or convalescent COVID-19. In each case, the material was cDNA or gDNA derived from T cells, B-cell-depleted T cells, or PBMCs.

The CDR3 sequence is 16 residues long. Germline V gene data show CDR1 as MDHEN and CDR2 as SYDVKM. Trimming removed 3 bases at V and 9 bases at J, with 18 bases between. In the study's own analysis: For nucleated cells, counts were estimated from reference gene primer amplification. The repertoire was sequenced with immunoSEQ multiplex PCR; TCRdb's copy has only in-frame clones and lacks some. V and J calls plus clone size are reproduced from that table; the DNA served to infer D and trimming. The sample carries 250,000 to 350,000 clones, about nine tenths recorded once. This chain links TRBV28 with TRBJ1-6; D perhaps matches TRBD1 (5 bases). Sample: peripheral blood. The receptor comes from a woman aged 45-65 years who had recovered from COVID-19. DNA of the CDR3: TGTGCCAGCAGTTTCCGGGACCGCAGCGGGCGTTCACCCCTCCACTTT. Its protein is CASSFRDRSGRSPLHF.